A single sample gave rise to the 26 T cell receptor beta chains below, sequenced in a study of blood T cell repertoires in COVID-19. Profiling relied on immunoSEQ multiplex PCR, and the TCRdb table lists in-frame clones only, not all of them. Here the sample spans about 150,000 clones, more than 75% being singletons. The sample consisted of peripheral blood. Source of these receptors: a woman older than 75 with COVID-19, enrolled during active disease.

The chain couples TRBV10-3 to TRBJ1-2, with a tentative D call TRBD1 (6 bases). Looked up from germline, CDR1 is ENHRY and CDR2 is SYGVKD. V was pared by 3 bases and J by 5 bases, with 10 bases between. The CDR3 extends over 13 amino acids. Here the CDR3 DNA reads TGTGCCATCAGTGAAGTAGGGGGTTATGGCTACACCTTC. Protein product: CAISEVGGYGYTF.

The chain recombines TRBV28 with TRBJ2-1, with 11 bases lining up with TRBD2. CDR1 is MDHEN and CDR2 is SYDVKM in the germline V gene. The CDR3 is made up of 16 amino acids. Trimming at V came to 3 bases and at J to 3 bases, leaving 4 bases not matched to a gene. The CDR3 DNA is TGTGCCAGCAGTTTTCTTAGCGGGAGGGACTACAATGAGCAGTTCTTC. This encodes CASSFLSGRDYNEQFF.

The chain uses TRBV5-1 and TRBJ2-2, with a tentative D call TRBD1 (6 bases). Trimming cost V 4 bases and J 5 bases, with 12 bases left between them. CDR1 is SGHRS, CDR2 YFSETQ, per germline. The CDR3 is made up of 14 amino acids. The CDR3, as DNA: TGCGCCAGCAGCATCCCTCAGGGGACCGGGGAGCTGTTTTTT. Its translation is CASSIPQGTGELFF.

The chain joins TRBV28 to TRBJ1-5, with a possible D match to TRBD1 (5 bases). The CDR3 has 14 amino acids. Germline V lookup: CDR1 MDHEN, CDR2 SYDVKM. Deletions cut 2 bases from V and 0 bases from J, with 5 bases between. Here the CDR3 reads CASSLDSSNQPQHF. The DNA of the CDR3 is TGTGCCAGCAGTTTAGACAGTAGCAATCAGCCCCAGCATTTT.

The V call is TRBV5-1, the J call TRBJ2-2, with D hard to call. The CDR3 has 12 amino acids. The V end was cut by 7 bases, the J end by 6 bases, with 10 bases between. Germline values: CDR1 SGHRS, CDR2 YFSETQ. Here the CDR3 reads CASSPPAGELFF. CDR3 coding DNA: TGCGCCAGCTCCCCCCCCGCCGGGGAGCTGTTTTTT.

This rearrangement joins TRBV11-2 to TRBJ1-1; D uncertain. There are 12 residues in the CDR3. V was trimmed by 1 base and J by 2 bases, leaving 2 bases between them. In germline, CDR1 is SGHAT, CDR2 FQNNGV. The CDR3 here is CASSLANTEAFF. CDR3 in DNA: TGTGCCAGCAGCTTAGCAAACACTGAAGCTTTCTTT. The whole variable domain, remainder taken from reference TRBV11-2 and TRBJ1-1, is EAGVAQSPRYKIIEKRQSVAFWCNPISGHATLYWYQQILGQGPKLLIQFQNNGVVDDSQLPKDRFSAERLKGVDSTLKIQPAKLEDSAVYLCASSLANTEAFFGQGTRLTVV.

V and J are TRBV11-1 and TRBJ2-2; 7 bases match TRBD2. CDR1 and CDR2 from the germline V gene are SGHAT and FQDESV (reference sequence). J gave up 0 bases and V 3 bases, and 4 bases lay outside the gene matches. The CDR3 loop spans 16 amino acids. The CDR3 here is CASSLLRGSNTGELFF. The CDR3 DNA is TGTGCCAGCAGCTTGCTGCGGGGGTCGAACACCGGGGAGCTGTTTTTT.

The gene calls are TRBV5-4 and TRBJ2-2; 12 positions agree with TRBD1. This CDR3 region has 16 residues. CDR1 and CDR2 (germline): SGHNT, YYREEE (reference sequence). Unmatched junction bases numbered 5, after V lost 4 bases and J lost 4 bases. The chain's CDR3 is CASSDGDRGRTGELFF. The CDR3, as DNA: TGTGCCAGCAGCGATGGGGACAGGGGGCGCACCGGGGAGCTGTTTTTT. Complete variable domain (other parts from reference TRBV5-4 and TRBJ2-2): ETGVTQSPTHLIKTRGQQVTLRCSSQSGHNTVSWYQQALGQGPQFIFQYYREEENGRGNFPPRFSGLQFPNYSSELNVNALELDDSALYLCASSDGDRGRTGELFFGEGSRLTVL.

The rearrangement joins TRBV5-5 to TRBJ2-3, with 7 bases matching TRBD2. The V and J ends lost 1 base and 0 bases, in that order; junction bases with no gene match: 5. This CDR3 is 16 amino acids long. Germline CDR1 reads SGHKS; CDR2 reads YYEKEE (reference sequence). The CDR3, as DNA: TGTGCCAGCAGCTTGTTCAGCGGGGCTAGCACAGATACGCAGTATTTT. Protein sequence: CASSLFSGASTDTQYF.

This clone was detected once. The V and J genes are TRBV6-5 and TRBJ2-7; 7 bases fit TRBD1. Germline V lookup: CDR1 MNHEY, CDR2 SVGAGI. The CDR3 loop spans 14 amino acids. Losses at the gene ends were 9 bases for V and 3 bases for J; bases not matched to a gene: 11. CDR3 bases: TGTGCCAGTACCGCGACAGGGACGAACTACGAGCAGTACTTC. It is translated as CASTATGTNYEQYF.

V and J are TRBV6-2 or TRBV6-3 and TRBJ2-1; 14 bases fit TRBD2. The V gene end was trimmed by 5 bases and the J gene end by 2 bases; junction bases not matched to a gene: 5. CDR3 length equals 17 residues. Per the germline V gene, CDR1 is MNHEY and CDR2 is SVGEGT. CDR3 sequence (DNA): TGTGCCAGCAGTACACTGGGACTAGCGGGAGCCTACAATGAGCAGTTCTTC. It codes for CASSTLGLAGAYNEQFF.

The rearrangement joins TRBV23-1 to TRBJ2-3; D is perhaps TRBD2 (7 bases). TRBV23-1 belongs to the ORF category, with a function that is uncertain. Trimming cost V 0 bases and J 0 bases, with 10 bases left between them. The CDR3 has 16 amino acids. This CDR3 reads CASSQSRGASTDTQYF. DNA of the CDR3: TGCGCCAGCAGTCAATCCCGGGGGGCTAGCACAGATACGCAGTATTTT.

The chain is built from TRBV6-9 and TRBJ2-1; D might be TRBD1 (5 bases). CDR3 size: 13 residues. Germline CDR1 is MNHGY and CDR2 is SVAAGI. V was clipped by 10 bases and J by 0 bases, with 10 bases between them. The CDR3 loop is CATQGSSYNEQFF. The CDR3 DNA follows: TGTGCCACGCAGGGAAGCTCCTACAATGAGCAGTTCTTC.

V gene TRBV28 combines with J gene TRBJ1-5; D might be TRBD1 (6 bases). The CDR3 extends over 12 amino acids. Germline V gene data show CDR1 as MDHEN and CDR2 as SYDVKM. Trimming cost V 6 bases and J 7 bases, with 10 bases left between them. The CDR3: CASRTGGQPQHF. The CDR3 DNA reads TGTGCCAGCAGGACGGGGGGCCAGCCCCAGCATTTT.

The rearrangement links TRBV7-2 to TRBJ2-5; a weak D match, TRBD2 (5 bases). Germline CDR1 and CDR2: SGHTA and FQGNSA. Trimming removed 0 bases at V and 3 bases at J, with 8 bases between. This CDR3 region has 14 residues. As DNA, the CDR3 is TGTGCCAGCAGCTTAGCCCTAGCCAAAGAGACCCAGTACTTC. Its protein product is CASSLALAKETQYF.

This clone was counted once. The V gene is TRBV15, the J gene TRBJ1-5; 7 nucleotides line up with TRBD1. Trimming removed 0 bases from V and 6 bases from J; junction bases left unmatched: 8. The V gene's germline CDR1 is LNHNV and CDR2 YYDKDF (reference sequence). CDR3 length: 16 residues. The CDR3 sequence is CATSREFGQDTQPQHF. CDR3 in DNA: TGTGCCACCAGCAGAGAATTCGGACAGGATACTCAGCCCCAGCATTTT.

The J gene is TRBJ2-3, the V gene TRBV12-5; a weak D match, TRBD1 (6 bases). Germline CDR1 reads LGHNT; CDR2 reads FRNRAP. There are 13 residues in the CDR3. The V gene lost 3 bases and the J gene lost 4 bases, with 8 bases spanning the gap. CDR3 region: CASGLTGSDTQYF. The CDR3 DNA follows: TGTGCTAGTGGTTTAACAGGGTCAGATACGCAGTATTTT. Supplemented by reference TRBV12-5 and TRBJ2-3, the full variable domain reads DARVTQTPRHKVTEMGQEVTMRCQPILGHNTVFWYRQTMMQGLELLAYFRNRAPLDDSGMPKDRFSAEMPDATLATLKIQPSEPRDSAVYFCASGLTGSDTQYFGPGTRLTVL.

This chain's CDR3 is CASNRQVNTGELFF. The DNA of the CDR3 is TGTGCCAGCAACCGGCAGGTTAACACCGGGGAGCTGTTTTTT. This chain links TRBV2 with TRBJ2-2, with D hard to call. The V end lost 7 bases, the J end lost 2 bases, and 11 bases lay between the germline ends. The CDR3 is 14 amino acids. Looked up from germline, CDR1 is SNHLY and CDR2 is FYNNEI.

A single count supports this clone. CDR3 amino acids: CASGPGGRVETQYF. Written as DNA, the CDR3 is TGTGCCAGTGGCCCGGGCGGGAGGGTGGAGACCCAGTACTTC. This chain links TRBV19 with TRBJ2-5; TRBD2 matches at 9 bases. CDR3 length equals 14 residues. Germline V gene sequence: CDR1 LNHDA, CDR2 SQIVND (reference sequence). V dropped 8 bases and J dropped 5; count of bases not matched to a gene: 9.

V is TRBV15 and J is TRBJ2-7, with 9 positions matching TRBD2. CDR1 and CDR2 from the germline V gene are LNHNV and YYDKDF (reference sequence). The CDR3 runs 16 residues. Trimming at V came to 0 bases and at J to 0 bases, leaving 3 bases not matched to a gene. The chain's CDR3 is CATSRDGSGSSYEQYF. DNA of the CDR3: TGTGCCACCAGCAGAGACGGTAGCGGGAGCTCCTACGAGCAGTACTTC.

V and J are TRBV7-8 and TRBJ2-1, with 7 bases fitting TRBD1. The CDR3 is 17 residues long. Trimming took 0 bases from V and 6 from J; bases not matched to a gene: 11. The V gene's germline CDR1 is SGHVS and CDR2 FQNEAQ. The CDR3 coding sequence is TGTGCCAGCAGCTTAGCGCCCAGGGACAGCCGCCCCAATGAGCAGTTCTTC. Protein sequence: CASSLAPRDSRPNEQFF.

This clone was seen only a few times. This chain uses TRBV23-1 with TRBJ2-2; D is possibly TRBD1 (6 bases). TRBV23-1 is labeled an ORF, and its function is uncertain. Trimming pared 1 base from V and 4 bases from J, leaving 19 bases between. The CDR3 runs 18 residues. In nucleotides, the CDR3 is TGCGCCAGCAGTCAATTAAAGTCCCAGGGGTTGGTCACCGGGGAGCTGTTTTTT. It specifies CASSQLKSQGLVTGELFF.

V is TRBV12-3 or TRBV12-4 and J is TRBJ2-4, with D uncertain. V dropped 3 bases and J dropped 3 bases, with 3 bases sitting between them. This CDR3 is 12 amino acids long. The CDR3 sequence is CASSLSKNIQYF. CDR3 DNA sequence: TGTGCCAGCAGTTTGAGCAAAAACATTCAGTACTTC.

This sequence joins TRBV6-6 and TRBJ1-5; a possible D gene is TRBD1 (6 bases). CDR1 and CDR2 from the germline V gene are MNHNY and SVGAGI (reference sequence). Trimming removed 5 bases from V and 6 bases from J, with 20 bases in between. This CDR3 comprises 16 residues. DNA of the CDR3: TGTGCCAGCAGTAAGAGACCGGAGAGGGGGTTTCAGCCCCAGCATTTT. Its protein product is CASSKRPERGFQPQHF.

The V and J genes are TRBV4-1 and TRBJ2-7; D is ambiguous. The CDR3 loop spans 14 amino acids. The germline V gene has CDR1 MGHRA and CDR2 YSYEKL. V was shortened by 3 bases and J by 2 bases, with 11 bases between the two germline ends. The CDR3 loop is CASSHEPIAYEQYF. The CDR3 DNA follows: TGCGCCAGCAGCCATGAACCTATAGCCTACGAGCAGTACTTC.

V gene TRBV3-1 (or the pseudogene TRBV3-2) combines with J gene TRBJ1-2, with D possibly matching TRBD1 (6 bases). Germline loops: CDR1 LGHDT, CDR2 YNNKEL (reference sequence). CDR3 length equals 15 residues. Deletions cut 10 bases from V and 0 bases from J, with 18 bases between. The CDR3 coding sequence is TGTGCCACCTCACTAGGACAGACTACTAACTATGGCTACACCTTC. Amino acid sequence: CATSLGQTTNYGYTF.